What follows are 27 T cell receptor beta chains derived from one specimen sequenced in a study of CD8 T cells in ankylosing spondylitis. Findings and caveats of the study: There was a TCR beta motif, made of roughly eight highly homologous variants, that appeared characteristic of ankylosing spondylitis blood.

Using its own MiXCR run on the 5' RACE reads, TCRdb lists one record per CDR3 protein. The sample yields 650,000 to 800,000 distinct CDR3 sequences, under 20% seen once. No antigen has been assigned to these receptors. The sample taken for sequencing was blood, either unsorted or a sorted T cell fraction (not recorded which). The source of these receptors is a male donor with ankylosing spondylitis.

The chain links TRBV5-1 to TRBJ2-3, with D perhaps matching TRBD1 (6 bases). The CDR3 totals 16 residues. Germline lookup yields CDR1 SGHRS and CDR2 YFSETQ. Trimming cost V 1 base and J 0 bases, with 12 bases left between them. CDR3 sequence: CASSLMGTTSTDTQYF. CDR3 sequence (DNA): TGCGCCAGCAGCTTGATGGGGACAACTAGCACAGATACGCAGTATTTT.

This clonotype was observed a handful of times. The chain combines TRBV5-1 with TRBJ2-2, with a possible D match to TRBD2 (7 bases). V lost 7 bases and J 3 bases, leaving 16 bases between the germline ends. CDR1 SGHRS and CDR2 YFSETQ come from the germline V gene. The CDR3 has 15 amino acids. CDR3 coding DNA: TGCGCCAGCTACCCCGGGGGGCCCGACACCGGGGAGCTGTTTTTT. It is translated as CASYPGGPDTGELFF.

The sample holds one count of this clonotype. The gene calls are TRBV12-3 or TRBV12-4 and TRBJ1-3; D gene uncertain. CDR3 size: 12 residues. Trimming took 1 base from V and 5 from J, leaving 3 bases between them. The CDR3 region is CASSLGRNTIYF. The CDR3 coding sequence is TGTGCCAGCAGTTTAGGTAGAAACACCATATATTTT.

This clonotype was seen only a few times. DNA of the CDR3: TGTGCCAGCTCACCCGGGATTACGGGGCCCTACGAGCAGTACTTC. This gives the protein CASSPGITGPYEQYF. This sequence joins TRBV18 and TRBJ2-7; perhaps D is TRBD1 or TRBD2 (5 bases each). Germline CDR1 and CDR2: KGHSH and LQKENI. Trimming pared 3 bases from V and 2 bases from J, leaving 14 bases between. The CDR3 runs 15 residues.

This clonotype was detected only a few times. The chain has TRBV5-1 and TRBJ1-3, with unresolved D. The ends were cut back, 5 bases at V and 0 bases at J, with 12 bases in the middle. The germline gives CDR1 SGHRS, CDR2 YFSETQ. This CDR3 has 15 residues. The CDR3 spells CASRSDTYSGNTIYF. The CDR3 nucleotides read TGCGCCAGCAGGTCTGACACCTACTCTGGAAACACCATATATTTT. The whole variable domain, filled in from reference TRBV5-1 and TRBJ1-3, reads KAGVTQTPRYLIKTRGQQVTLSCSPISGHRSVSWYQQTPGQGLQFLFEYFSETQRNKGNFPGRFSGRQFSNSRSEMNVSTLELGDSALYLCASRSDTYSGNTIYFGEGSWLTVV.

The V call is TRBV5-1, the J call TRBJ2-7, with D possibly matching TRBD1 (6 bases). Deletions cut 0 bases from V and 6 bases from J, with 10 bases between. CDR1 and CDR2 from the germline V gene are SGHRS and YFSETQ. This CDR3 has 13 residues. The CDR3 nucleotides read TGCGCCAGCAGCTTGGATGGGGGCCTCGAGCAGTACTTC. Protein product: CASSLDGGLEQYF.

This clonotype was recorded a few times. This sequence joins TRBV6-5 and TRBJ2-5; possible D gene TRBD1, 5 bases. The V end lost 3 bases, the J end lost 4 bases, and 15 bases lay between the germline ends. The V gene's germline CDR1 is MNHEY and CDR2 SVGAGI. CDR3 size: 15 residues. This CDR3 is CASSYGAGSTETQYF. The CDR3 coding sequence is TGTGCCAGCAGTTATGGGGCAGGCAGCACAGAGACCCAGTACTTC.

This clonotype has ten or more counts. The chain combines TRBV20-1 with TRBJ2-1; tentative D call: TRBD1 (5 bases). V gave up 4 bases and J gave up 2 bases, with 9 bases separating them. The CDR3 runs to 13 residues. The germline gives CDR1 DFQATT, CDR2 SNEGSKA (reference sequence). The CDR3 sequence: CSAKGFTYNEQFF. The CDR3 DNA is TGCAGTGCTAAGGGGTTCACCTACAATGAGCAGTTCTTC.

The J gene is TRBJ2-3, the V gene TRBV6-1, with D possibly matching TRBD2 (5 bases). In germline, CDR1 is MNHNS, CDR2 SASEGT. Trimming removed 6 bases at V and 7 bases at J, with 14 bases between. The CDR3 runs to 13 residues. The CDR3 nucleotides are TGTGCCAGCAGCCGCACCACCGGGAATACGCAGTATTTT. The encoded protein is CASSRTTGNTQYF.

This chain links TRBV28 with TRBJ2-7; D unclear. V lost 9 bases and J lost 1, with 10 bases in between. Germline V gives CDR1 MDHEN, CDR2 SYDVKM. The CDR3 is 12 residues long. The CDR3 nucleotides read TGTGCCAGTGATCACAGTTCCTACGAGCAGTACTTC. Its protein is CASDHSSYEQYF.

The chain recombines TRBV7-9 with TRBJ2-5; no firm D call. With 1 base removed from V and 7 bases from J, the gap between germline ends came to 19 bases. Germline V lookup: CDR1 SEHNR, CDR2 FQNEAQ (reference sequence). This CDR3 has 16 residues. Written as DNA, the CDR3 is TGTGCCAGCAGCTTAGTTTCAGCAGGAGAACTTCGGACCCAGTACTTC. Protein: CASSLVSAGELRTQYF.

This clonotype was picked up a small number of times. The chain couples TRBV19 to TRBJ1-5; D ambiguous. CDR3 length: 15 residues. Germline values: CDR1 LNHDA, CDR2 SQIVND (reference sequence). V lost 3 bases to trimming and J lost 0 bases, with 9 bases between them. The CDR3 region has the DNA TGTGCCAGTAGTATGACCGAATATAGCAATCAGCCCCAGCATTTT. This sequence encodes CASSMTEYSNQPQHF.

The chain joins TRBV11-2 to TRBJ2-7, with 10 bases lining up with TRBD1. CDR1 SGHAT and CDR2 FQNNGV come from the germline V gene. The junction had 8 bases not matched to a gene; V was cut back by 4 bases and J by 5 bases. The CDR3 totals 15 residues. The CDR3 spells CASSSTTGGLDEQYF. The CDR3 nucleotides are TGTGCCAGCAGCTCAACGACAGGGGGCTTGGACGAGCAGTACTTC. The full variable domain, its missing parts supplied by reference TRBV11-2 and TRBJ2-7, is EAGVAQSPRYKIIEKRQSVAFWCNPISGHATLYWYQQILGQGPKLLIQFQNNGVVDDSQLPKDRFSAERLKGVDSTLKIQPAKLEDSAVYLCASSSTTGGLDEQYFGPGTRLTVT.

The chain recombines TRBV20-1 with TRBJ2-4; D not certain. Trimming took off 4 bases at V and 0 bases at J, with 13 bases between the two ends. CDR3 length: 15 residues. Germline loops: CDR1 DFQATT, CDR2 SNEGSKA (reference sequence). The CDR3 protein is CSANSAHIAKNIQYF. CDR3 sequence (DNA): TGCAGTGCTAACAGTGCCCATATAGCCAAAAACATTCAGTACTTC.

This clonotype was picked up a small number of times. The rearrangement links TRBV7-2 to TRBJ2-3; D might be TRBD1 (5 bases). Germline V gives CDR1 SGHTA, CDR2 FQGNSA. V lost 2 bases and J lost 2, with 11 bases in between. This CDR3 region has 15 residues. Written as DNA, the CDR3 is TGTGCCAGCAGCTTACAGGGCACACACACAGATACGCAGTATTTT. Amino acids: CASSLQGTHTDTQYF.

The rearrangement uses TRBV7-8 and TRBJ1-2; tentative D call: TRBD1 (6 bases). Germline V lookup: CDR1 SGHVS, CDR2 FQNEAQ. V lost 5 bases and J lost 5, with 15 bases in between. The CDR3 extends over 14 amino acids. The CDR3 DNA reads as TGTGCCAGCAGCCGAACACAGGGACCGTATGGCTACACCTTC. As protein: CASSRTQGPYGYTF.

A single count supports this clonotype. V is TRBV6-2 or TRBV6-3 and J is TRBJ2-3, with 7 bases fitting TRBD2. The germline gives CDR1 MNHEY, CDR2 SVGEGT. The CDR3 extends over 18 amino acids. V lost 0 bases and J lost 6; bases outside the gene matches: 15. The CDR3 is CASSYSPGGAGSGDTQYF. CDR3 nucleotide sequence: TGTGCCAGCAGTTACTCCCCGGGGGGAGCGGGTTCCGGTGATACGCAGTATTTT.

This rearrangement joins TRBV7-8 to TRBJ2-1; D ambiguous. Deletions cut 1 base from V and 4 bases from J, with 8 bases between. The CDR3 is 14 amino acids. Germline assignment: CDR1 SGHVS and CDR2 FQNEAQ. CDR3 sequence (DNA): TGTGCCAGCAGCTTAGAGACAAGATACAATGAGCAGTTCTTC. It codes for CASSLETRYNEQFF.

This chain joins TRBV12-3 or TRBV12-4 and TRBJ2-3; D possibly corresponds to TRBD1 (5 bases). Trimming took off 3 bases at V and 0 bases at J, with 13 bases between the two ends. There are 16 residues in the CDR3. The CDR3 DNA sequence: TGTGCCAGCAGTTTCAGAAAGGACACTAGCACAGATACGCAGTATTTT. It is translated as CASSFRKDTSTDTQYF.

CDR3 DNA sequence: TGTGCCAGCAGCGACAGGGGTCAGGGTGACACCGGGGAGCTGTTTTTT. Its protein is CASSDRGQGDTGELFF. J is TRBJ2-2 and V is TRBV2; TRBD1 matches 8 bases. The CDR3 consists of 16 residues. Germline lookup yields CDR1 SNHLY and CDR2 FYNNEI. J was trimmed by 3 bases and V by 6 bases; bases with no gene match: 9.

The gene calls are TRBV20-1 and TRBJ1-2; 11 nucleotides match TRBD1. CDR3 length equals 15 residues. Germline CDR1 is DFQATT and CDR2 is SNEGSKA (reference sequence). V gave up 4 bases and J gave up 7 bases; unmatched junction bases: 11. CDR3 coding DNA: TGCAGTGCTATAAGGACAGGGGGCGCGGGTCGTGGCTACACCTTC. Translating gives CSAIRTGGAGRGYTF.

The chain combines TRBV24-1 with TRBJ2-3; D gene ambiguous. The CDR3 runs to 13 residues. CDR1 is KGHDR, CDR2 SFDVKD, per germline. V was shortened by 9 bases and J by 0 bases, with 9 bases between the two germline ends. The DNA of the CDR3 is TGTGCCACCGTTCACTTCAGCACAGATACGCAGTATTTT. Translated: CATVHFSTDTQYF.

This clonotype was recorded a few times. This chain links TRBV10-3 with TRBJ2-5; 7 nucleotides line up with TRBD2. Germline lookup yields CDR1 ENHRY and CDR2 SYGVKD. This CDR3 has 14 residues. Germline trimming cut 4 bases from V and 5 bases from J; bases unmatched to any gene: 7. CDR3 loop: CAISAPTSPETQYF. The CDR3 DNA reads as TGTGCCATCAGTGCCCCGACTAGCCCTGAGACCCAGTACTTC.

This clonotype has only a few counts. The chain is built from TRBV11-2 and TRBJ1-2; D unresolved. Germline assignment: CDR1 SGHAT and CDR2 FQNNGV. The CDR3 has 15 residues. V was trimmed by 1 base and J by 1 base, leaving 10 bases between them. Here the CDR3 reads CASSLVRASNYGYTF. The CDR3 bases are TGTGCCAGCAGCTTAGTTAGGGCGAGTAACTATGGCTACACCTTC.

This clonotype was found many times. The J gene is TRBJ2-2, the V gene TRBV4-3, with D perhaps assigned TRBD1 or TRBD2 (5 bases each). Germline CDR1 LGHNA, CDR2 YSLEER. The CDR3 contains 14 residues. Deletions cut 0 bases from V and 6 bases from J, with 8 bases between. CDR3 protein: CASSQDRGAGELFF. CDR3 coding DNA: TGCGCCAGCAGCCAAGATCGAGGGGCCGGGGAGCTGTTTTTT.

CDR3: CASSTHGQNQETQYF. For the CDR3, the DNA is TGCGCCAGCAGCACCCACGGACAGAACCAAGAGACCCAGTACTTC. This chain uses TRBV5-1 with TRBJ2-5; weak D call: TRBD1 (6 bases). V was shortened by 4 bases and J by 0 bases, with 13 bases between the two germline ends. The CDR3 has 15 residues. CDR1 is SGHRS, CDR2 YFSETQ, per germline.

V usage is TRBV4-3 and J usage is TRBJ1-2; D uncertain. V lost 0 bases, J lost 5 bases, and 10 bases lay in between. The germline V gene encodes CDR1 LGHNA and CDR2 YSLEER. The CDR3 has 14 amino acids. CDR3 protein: CASSQDLSGYGYTF. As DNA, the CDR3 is TGCGCCAGCAGCCAAGATCTTAGCGGATATGGCTACACCTTC.